This T cell receptor beta chain was recorded in a study of blood T cell repertoires in COVID-19. Sequenced by immunoSEQ multiplex PCR; TCRdb stores in-frame clones only, minus some. The sample has approximately 100,000 clones; around 82% are singletons. The CDR3 has 17 amino acids. V was clipped by 1 base and J by 1 base; unmatched bases: 6. Germline V CDR1 and CDR2: SGHRS, YFSETQ. The clonotype comes from a man in his fifties or sixties with acute or convalescent COVID-19. V gene TRBV5-1 combines with J gene TRBJ1-2; TRBD1 matches at 11 bases. Sequencing was performed on peripheral blood. CDR3 nucleotides: TGCGCCAGCAGCTTGTGGACAGGGGGCGCGGGTAACTATGGCTACACCTTC. Residues: CASSLWTGGAGNYGYTF. The variable domain in full, with the rest retrieved from reference TRBV5-1 and TRBJ1-2, is KAGVTQTPRYLIKTRGQQVTLSCSPISGHRSVSWYQQTPGQGLQFLFEYFSETQRNKGNFPGRFSGRQFSNSRSEMNVSTLELGDSALYLCASSLWTGGAGNYGYTFGSGTRLTVV.